The source of this TCR beta chain is a study of glioma-infiltrating T cells (dated by TCRdb to about 2016). Context from the whole study: Glioma tissue, non-neoplastic brain tissue and matched peripheral blood mononuclear cells were used as sources from which TCR alpha- and beta-chain repertoires were sequenced. To measure divergence between tissue and blood T-cell populations, each tissue-infiltrating repertoire was compared with the peripheral blood repertoire of the same patient. Three low-grade glioma patients, fewer than 10 primary glioblastoma patients and three non-glioma patients contributing non-neoplastic brain tissue were included in the paired cohort.

This clonotype came up a few times. Its antigen is unknown. No much larger clonotype is one base removed from it; base qualities were not supplied. TCR alpha and beta CDR3 regions were amplified with the iRepertoire nested amplicon-rescue multiplex PCR (arm-PCR) platform from RNA. One-step reverse transcription and amplification used about 85-400 ng of tissue mRNA or PBMC total RNA as input. Following bead purification, Illumina adapters were added by a secondary multiplex PCR, and the libraries were gel-purified between 200 and 400 bp. The libraries contained internal 6-nucleotide barcodes that were used for demultiplexing. Libraries were sequenced on an Illumina MiSeq with 2x220 or 2x250 nucleotide paired-end reads. The study's own analysis went as follows. Paired reads were merged with FLASH 1.2.11 and aligned to the GRCh37 human genome with BWA-MEM before extracting TRA and TRB reads. For V and J assignment, an IMGT-derived reference of cassette sequences and CDR3 motifs that included pseudogenes was used. Reads were translated in three frames, and productive CDR3s were defined as those with a C...FGXG motif and no stop codons. Clonotypes were defined as unique combinations of V-J cassette pair and CDR3 amino acid sequence. Hamming distance filtering was applied to reads, with thresholds set by the sequence error rate of each sample in mapped regions. In-frame beta chains were kept once TCRdb had trimmed the public reads at Q25 with fastp and called clones with MiXCR. CDR3 protein sequences are deduplicated, and each keeps its most common genes and DNA. These V and J calls are TCRdb output, not the study's own analysis. Across this sample there are approximately 190,000 distinct CDR3 sequences, with about 31% seen only once. Around 21% of the sample is taken by the ten largest.

Results and caveats for the whole study, not just this receptor: VJ-independent divergence between tissue and blood was found to be below expectation in non-neoplastic patients but above expectation in all gliomas, particularly low-grade gliomas. Group comparisons rested on small numbers: three non-neoplastic, three low-grade glioma and eight glioblastoma patients. Very few CDR3 sequences were shared between tissue and blood, attributed to high CDR3 diversity and limited sampling.

Sequences were obtained from glioma tissue, nonneoplastic brain tissue, or PBMCs (not recorded which). This receptor was identified in a human donor with low-grade glioma or glioblastoma, undergoing nonglioma brain surgery, or in good health (not recorded which).

This receptor carries the CDR3 CASSLDGGLVRDEQYF. Here is the DNA: TGTGCCAGCAGCTTAGACGGGGGACTAGTACGGGACGAGCAGTACTTC. The sequence links TRBV7-2 to TRBJ2-7; 8 bases in the middle match TRBD2. The V end gives up 1 base and the J end 5 bases, leaving 10 bases in the junction not matched to a gene. CDR3 length: 16 amino acids, cysteine to phenylalanine. The sequence is cut down to CDR3 DNA, 48 bases in frame from base 1. The CDR1 and CDR2 encoded by the germline V gene are SGHTA and FQGNSA.